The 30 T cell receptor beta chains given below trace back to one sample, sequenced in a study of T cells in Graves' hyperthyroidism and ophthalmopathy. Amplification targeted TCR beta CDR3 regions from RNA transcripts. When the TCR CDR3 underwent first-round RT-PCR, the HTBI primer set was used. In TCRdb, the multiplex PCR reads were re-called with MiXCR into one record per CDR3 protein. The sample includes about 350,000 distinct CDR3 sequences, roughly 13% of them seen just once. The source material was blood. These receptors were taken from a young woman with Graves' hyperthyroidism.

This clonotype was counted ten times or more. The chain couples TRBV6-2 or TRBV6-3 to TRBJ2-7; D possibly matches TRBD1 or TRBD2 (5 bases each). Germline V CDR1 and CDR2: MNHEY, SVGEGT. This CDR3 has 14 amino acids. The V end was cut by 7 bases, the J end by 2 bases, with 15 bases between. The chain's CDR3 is CASTTPGTPYEQYF. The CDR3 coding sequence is TGTGCCAGCACCACCCCAGGGACCCCCTACGAGCAGTACTTC.

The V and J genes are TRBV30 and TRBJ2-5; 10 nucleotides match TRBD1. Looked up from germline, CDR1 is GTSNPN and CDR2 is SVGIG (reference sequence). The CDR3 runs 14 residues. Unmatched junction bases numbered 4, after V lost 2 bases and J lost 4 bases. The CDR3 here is CAWSFGQGGETQYF. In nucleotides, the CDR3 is TGTGCCTGGAGTTTTGGACAGGGGGGAGAGACCCAGTACTTC.

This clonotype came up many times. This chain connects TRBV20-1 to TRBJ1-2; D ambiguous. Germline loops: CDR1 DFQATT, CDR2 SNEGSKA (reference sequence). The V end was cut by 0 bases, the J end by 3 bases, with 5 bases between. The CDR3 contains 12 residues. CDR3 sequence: CSAREGDYGYTF. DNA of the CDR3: TGCAGTGCTAGAGAAGGAGACTATGGCTACACCTTC.

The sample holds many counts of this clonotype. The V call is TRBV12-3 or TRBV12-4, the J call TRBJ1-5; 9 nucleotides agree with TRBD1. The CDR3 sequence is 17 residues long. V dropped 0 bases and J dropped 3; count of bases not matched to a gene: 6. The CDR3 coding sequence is TGTGCCAGCAGTTTAGCCACAGGGGGCGAGGTCAATCAGCCCCAGCATTTT. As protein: CASSLATGGEVNQPQHF.

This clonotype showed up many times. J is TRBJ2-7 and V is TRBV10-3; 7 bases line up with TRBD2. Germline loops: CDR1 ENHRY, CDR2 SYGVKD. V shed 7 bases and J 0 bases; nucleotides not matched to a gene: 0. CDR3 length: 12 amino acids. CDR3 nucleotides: TGTGCCATCAAGCGGGACTCCTACGAGCAGTACTTC. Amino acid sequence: CAIKRDSYEQYF.

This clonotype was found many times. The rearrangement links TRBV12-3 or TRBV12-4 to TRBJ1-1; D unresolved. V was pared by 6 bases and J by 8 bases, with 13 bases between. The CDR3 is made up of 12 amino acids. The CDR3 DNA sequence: TGTGCCAGCAGACCCCTCGGGATAGAAGCTTTCTTT. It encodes CASRPLGIEAFF.

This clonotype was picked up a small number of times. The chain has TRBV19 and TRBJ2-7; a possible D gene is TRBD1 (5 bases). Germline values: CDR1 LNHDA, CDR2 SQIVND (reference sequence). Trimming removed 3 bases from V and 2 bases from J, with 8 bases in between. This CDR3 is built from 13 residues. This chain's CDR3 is CASSIQGPYEQYF. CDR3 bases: TGTGCCAGTAGTATCCAGGGCCCCTACGAGCAGTACTTC. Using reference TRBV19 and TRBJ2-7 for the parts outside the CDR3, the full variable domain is DGGITQSPKYLFRKEGQNVTLSCEQNLNHDAMYWYRQDPGQGLRLIYYSQIVNDFQKGDIAEGYSVSREKKESFPLTVTSAQKNPTAFYLCASSIQGPYEQYFGPGTRLTVT.

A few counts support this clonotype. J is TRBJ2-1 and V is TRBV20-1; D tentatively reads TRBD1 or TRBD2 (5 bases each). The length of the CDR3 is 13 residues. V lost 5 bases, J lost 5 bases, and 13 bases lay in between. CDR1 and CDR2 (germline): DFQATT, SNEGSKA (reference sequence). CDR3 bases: TGCAGTGCTGCCGGGACGGCAAACAATGAGCAGTTCTTC. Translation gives CSAAGTANNEQFF.

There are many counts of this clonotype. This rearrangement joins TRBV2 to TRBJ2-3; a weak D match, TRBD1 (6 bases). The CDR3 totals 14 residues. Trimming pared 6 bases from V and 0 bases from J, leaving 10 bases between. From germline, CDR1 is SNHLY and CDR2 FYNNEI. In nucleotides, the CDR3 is TGTGCCAGCAGGGACAGCGGTAGCACAGATACGCAGTATTTT. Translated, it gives CASRDSGSTDTQYF.

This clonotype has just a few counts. CDR3 in DNA: TGTGCCAGCAGCTCGACAGGGAGGCAGCAGTATTTT. This encodes CASSSTGRQQYF. The rearrangement uses TRBV7-6 and TRBJ2-3, with a possible D match to TRBD1 (7 bases). The CDR3 loop spans 12 amino acids. Trimming left V 4 bases short and J 11 bases short, with 13 bases between. The germline gives CDR1 SGHVS, CDR2 FNYEAQ.

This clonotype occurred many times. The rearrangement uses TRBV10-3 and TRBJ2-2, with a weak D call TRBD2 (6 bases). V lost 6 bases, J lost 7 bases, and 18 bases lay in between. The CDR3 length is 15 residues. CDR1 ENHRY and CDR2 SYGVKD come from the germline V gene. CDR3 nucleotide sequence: TGTGCCATCAGCGCCAACCACGGGAGAGACGGGGAGCTGTTTTTT. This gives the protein CAISANHGRDGELFF.

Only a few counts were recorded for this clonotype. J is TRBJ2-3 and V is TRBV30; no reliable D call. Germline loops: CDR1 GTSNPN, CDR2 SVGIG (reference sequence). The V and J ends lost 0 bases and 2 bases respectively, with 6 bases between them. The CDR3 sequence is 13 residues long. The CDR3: CAWSVPFTDTQYF. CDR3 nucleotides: TGTGCCTGGAGTGTACCCTTCACAGATACGCAGTATTTT.

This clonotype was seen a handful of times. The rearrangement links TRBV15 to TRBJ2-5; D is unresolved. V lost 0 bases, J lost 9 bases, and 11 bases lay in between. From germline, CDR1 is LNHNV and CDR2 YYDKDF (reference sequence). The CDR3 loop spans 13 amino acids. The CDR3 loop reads CATSRDIKKPQYF. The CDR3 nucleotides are TGTGCCACCAGCAGAGACATTAAGAAGCCCCAGTACTTC.

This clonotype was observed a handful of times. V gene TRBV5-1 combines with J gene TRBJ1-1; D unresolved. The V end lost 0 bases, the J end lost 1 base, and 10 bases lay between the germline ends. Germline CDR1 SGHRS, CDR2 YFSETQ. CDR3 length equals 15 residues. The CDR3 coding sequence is TGCGCCAGCAGCTTGGGTGGAGGGTGGAACACTGAAGCTTTCTTT. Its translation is CASSLGGGWNTEAFF.

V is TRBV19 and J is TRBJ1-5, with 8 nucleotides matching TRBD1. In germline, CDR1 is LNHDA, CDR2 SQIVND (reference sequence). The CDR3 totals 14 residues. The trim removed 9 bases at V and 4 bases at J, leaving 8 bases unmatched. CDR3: CASRDRTSNQPQHF. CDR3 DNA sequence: TGTGCCAGCCGGGACAGGACCTCTAATCAGCCCCAGCATTTT.

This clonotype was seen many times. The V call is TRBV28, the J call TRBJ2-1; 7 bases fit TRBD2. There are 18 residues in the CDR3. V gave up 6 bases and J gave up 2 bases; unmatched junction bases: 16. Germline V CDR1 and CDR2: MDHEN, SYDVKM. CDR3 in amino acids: CASRELAYSPLAYNEQFF. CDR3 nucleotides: TGTGCCAGCAGGGAACTAGCGTACTCCCCGTTGGCCTACAATGAGCAGTTCTTC.

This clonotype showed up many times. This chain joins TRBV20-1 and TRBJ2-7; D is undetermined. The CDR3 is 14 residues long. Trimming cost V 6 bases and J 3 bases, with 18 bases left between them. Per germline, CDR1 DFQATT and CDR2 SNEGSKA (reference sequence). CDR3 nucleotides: TGCAGTGCCACCACGGCAACGAACGACTACGAGCAGTACTTC. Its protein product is CSATTATNDYEQYF.

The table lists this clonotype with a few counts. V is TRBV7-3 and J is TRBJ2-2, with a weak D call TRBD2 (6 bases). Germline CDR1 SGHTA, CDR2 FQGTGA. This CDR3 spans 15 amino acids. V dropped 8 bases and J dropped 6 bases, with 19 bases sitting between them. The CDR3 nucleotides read TGTGCCAGCGAGGAGGGATCGGCTCCTCCCGGGGAGCTGTTTTTT. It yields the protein CASEEGSAPPGELFF. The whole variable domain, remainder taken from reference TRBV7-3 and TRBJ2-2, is GAGVSQTPSNKVTEKGKYVELRCDPISGHTALYWYRQSLGQGPEFLIYFQGTGAADDSGLPNDRFFAVRPEGSVSTLKIQRTERGDSAVYLCASEEGSAPPGELFFGEGSRLTVL.

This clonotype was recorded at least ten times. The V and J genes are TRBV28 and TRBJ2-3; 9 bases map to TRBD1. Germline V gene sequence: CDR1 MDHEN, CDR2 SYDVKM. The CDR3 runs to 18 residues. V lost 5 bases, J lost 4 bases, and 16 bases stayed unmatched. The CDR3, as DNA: TGTGCCAGCAGTCTTGCCGGGACAGGGCGAGCAAGGGCAGATACGCAGTATTTT. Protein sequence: CASSLAGTGRARADTQYF.

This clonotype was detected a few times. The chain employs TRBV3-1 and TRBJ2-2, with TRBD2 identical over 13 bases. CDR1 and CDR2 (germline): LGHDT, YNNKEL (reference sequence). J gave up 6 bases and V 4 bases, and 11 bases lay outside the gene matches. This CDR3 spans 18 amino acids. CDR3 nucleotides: TGTGCCAGCAGCCGATCATTAGGACTAGCGGGAGAGGCCGGGGAGCTGTTTTTT. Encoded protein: CASSRSLGLAGEAGELFF.

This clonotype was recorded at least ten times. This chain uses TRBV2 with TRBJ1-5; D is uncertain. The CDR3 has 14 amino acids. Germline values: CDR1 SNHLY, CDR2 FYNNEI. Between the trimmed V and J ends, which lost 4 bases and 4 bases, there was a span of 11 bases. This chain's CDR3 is CASSAKLQNQPQHF. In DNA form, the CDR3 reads TGTGCCAGCAGTGCTAAGTTACAAAATCAGCCCCAGCATTTT.

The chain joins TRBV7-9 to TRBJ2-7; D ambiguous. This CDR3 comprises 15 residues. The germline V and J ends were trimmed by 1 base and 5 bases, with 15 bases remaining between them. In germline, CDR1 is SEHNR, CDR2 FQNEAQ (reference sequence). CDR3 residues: CASSLEVYPPNEQYF. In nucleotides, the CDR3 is TGTGCCAGCAGCTTAGAGGTATACCCGCCCAACGAGCAGTACTTC.

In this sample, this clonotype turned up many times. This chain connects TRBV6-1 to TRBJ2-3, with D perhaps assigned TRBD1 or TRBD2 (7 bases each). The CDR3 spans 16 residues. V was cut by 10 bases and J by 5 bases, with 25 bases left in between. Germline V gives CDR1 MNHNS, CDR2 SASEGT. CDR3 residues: CATSGGPGQQGDTQYF. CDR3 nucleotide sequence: TGTGCCACATCGGGGGGCCCGGGACAGCAAGGAGATACGCAGTATTTT.

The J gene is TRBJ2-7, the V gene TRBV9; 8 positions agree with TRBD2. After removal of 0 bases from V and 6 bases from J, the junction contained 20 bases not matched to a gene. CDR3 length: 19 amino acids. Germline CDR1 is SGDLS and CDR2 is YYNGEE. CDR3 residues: CASSVEGAGGVSGVGEQYF. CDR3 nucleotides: TGTGCCAGCAGCGTAGAGGGCGCGGGAGGAGTTAGTGGTGTCGGCGAGCAGTACTTC. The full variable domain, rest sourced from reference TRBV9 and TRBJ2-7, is DSGVTQTPKHLITATGQRVTLRCSPRSGDLSVYWYQQSLDQGLQFLIQYYNGEERAKGNILERFSAQQFPDLHSELNLSSLELGDSALYFCASSVEGAGGVSGVGEQYFGPGTRLTVT.

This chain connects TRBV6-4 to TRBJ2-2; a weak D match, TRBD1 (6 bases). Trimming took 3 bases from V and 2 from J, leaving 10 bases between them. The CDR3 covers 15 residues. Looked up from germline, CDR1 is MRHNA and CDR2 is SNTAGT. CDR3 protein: CASSEQGLNTGELFF. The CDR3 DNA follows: TGTGCCAGCAGTGAACAGGGATTAAACACCGGGGAGCTGTTTTTT.

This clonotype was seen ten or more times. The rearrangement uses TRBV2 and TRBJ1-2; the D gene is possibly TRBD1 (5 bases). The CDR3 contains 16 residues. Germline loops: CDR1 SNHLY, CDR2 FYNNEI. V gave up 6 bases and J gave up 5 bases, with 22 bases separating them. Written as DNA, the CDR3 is TGTGCCAGCAGGGCACCGGGGCACCCGTGGTGGTATGGCTACACCTTC. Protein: CASRAPGHPWWYGYTF.

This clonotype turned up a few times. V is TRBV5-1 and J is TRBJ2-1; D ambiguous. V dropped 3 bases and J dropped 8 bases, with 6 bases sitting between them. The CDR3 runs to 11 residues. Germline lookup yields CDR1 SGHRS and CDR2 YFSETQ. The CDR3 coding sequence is TGCGCCAGCAGCTCCTTCGATGAGCAGTTCTTC. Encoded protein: CASSSFDEQFF. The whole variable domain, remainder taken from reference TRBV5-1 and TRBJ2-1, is KAGVTQTPRYLIKTRGQQVTLSCSPISGHRSVSWYQQTPGQGLQFLFEYFSETQRNKGNFPGRFSGRQFSNSRSEMNVSTLELGDSALYLCASSSFDEQFFGPGTRLTVL.

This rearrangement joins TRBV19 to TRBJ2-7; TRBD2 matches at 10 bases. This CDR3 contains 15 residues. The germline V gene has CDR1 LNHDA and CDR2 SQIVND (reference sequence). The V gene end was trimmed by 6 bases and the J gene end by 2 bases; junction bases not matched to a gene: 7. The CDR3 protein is CASRSSSGSPYEQYF. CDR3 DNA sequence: TGTGCCAGTAGGAGCTCTAGCGGGAGTCCCTACGAGCAGTACTTC.

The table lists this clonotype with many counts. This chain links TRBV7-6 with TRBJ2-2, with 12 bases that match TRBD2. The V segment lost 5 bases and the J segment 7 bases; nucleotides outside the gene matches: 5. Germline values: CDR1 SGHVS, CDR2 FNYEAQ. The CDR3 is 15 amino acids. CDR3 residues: CASSRTSGRIGELFF. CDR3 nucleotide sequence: TGTGCCAGCAGCCGTACTAGCGGGAGGATCGGGGAGCTGTTTTTT.

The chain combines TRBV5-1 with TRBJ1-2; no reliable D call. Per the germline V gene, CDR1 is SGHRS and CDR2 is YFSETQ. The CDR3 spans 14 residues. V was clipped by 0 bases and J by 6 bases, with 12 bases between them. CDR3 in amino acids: CASSLEQSGHGYTF. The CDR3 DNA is TGCGCCAGCAGCTTGGAACAAAGCGGCCATGGCTACACCTTC.